A single sample is the source of the 14 T cell receptor beta chains below, sequenced in a study of blood T cells in healthy people across ages. Together with a sample-barcoded 5' primer, a J-beta primer mix was included in a second PCR lasting about 6 to 11 cycles. TCRdb reanalysed the 5' RACE reads using MiXCR and keeps one entry per CDR3 protein. The data show about 1,500,000 distinct CDR3 sequences, with about 28% seen just once and 6.5% to 8.5% held by the top ten. Material for sequencing was blood. These receptor sequences come from a woman aged 25 to 39 in good health.

In this sample, this clonotype turned up a few times. The gene calls are TRBV9 and TRBJ2-5, with D possibly TRBD1 on 5 matching bases. The germline V gene encodes CDR1 SGDLS and CDR2 YYNGEE. V was cut by 3 bases and J by 9 bases, with 15 bases left in between. The CDR3 is made up of 13 amino acids. CDR3 sequence reads: CASSGQWQGAQYF. The CDR3 DNA is TGTGCCAGCAGCGGACAGTGGCAAGGGGCCCAGTACTTC.

The gene calls are TRBV20-1 and TRBJ2-5; D might be TRBD2 (6 bases). This CDR3 region has 13 residues. Germline V CDR1 and CDR2: DFQATT, SNEGSKA (reference sequence). The CDR3: CSFLEGSQETQYF. The CDR3 DNA reads TGCAGCTTCCTGGAGGGCAGCCAAGAGACCCAGTACTTC.

V gene TRBV2 combines with J gene TRBJ1-5, with D possibly matching TRBD1 (6 bases). This CDR3 is built from 14 residues. Germline V lookup: CDR1 SNHLY, CDR2 FYNNEI. Trimming pared 2 bases from V and 6 bases from J, leaving 11 bases between. Here the CDR3 reads CASSELGAGQPQHF. The CDR3 DNA is TGTGCCAGCAGTGAACTGGGGGCGGGTCAGCCCCAGCATTTT. Combining the CDR3 with reference TRBV2 and TRBJ1-5 gives the whole variable domain EPEVTQTPSHQVTQMGQEVILRCVPISNHLYFYWYRQILGQKVEFLVSFYNNEISEKSEIFDDQFSVERPDGSNFTLKIRSTKLEDSAMYFCASSELGAGQPQHFGDGTRLSIL.

Many counts were recorded for this clonotype. Here the CDR3 DNA reads TGTGCCAGTAGTGCGGGGGGACCTCTCGGGGAGACCCAGTACTTC. It is translated as CASSAGGPLGETQYF. V gene TRBV19 combines with J gene TRBJ2-5, with 8 bases fitting TRBD2. Losses at the gene ends were 5 bases for V and 5 bases for J; bases not matched to a gene: 10. This CDR3 region has 15 residues. Germline values: CDR1 LNHDA, CDR2 SQIVND (reference sequence).

As regards this clonotype: A much more abundant neighbour one base away suggests this may be a read error. This chain joins TRBV6-2 or TRBV6-3 and TRBJ2-1; 8 positions match TRBD1. This CDR3 spans 15 amino acids. Trimming cost V 6 bases and J 4 bases; bases outside gene matches: 8. Per germline, CDR1 MNHEY and CDR2 SVGEGT. CDR3 sequence reads: CASRDPGQVYNEQFF. CDR3 DNA sequence: TGTGCCAGCAGGGACCCGGGACAGGTTTACAATGAGCAGTTCTTC.

The rearrangement uses TRBV6-6 and TRBJ1-1, with D possibly being TRBD1 (5 bases). V was cut by 3 bases and J by 7 bases, with 15 bases left in between. The germline V gene has CDR1 MNHNY and CDR2 SVGAGI (reference sequence). CDR3 size: 14 residues. The CDR3 protein is CASSYSPGRVEAFF. DNA of the CDR3: TGTGCCAGCAGTTATTCCCCCGGCAGGGTTGAAGCTTTCTTT.

This clonotype came up many times. This chain links TRBV7-3 with TRBJ2-7, with D maybe TRBD2 (7 bases). Germline V gene data show CDR1 as SGHTA and CDR2 as FQGTGA. This CDR3 spans 15 amino acids. The germline V and J ends were trimmed by 5 bases and 3 bases, with 17 bases remaining between them. The CDR3 loop is CASSRQGGVDYEQYF. For the CDR3, the DNA is TGTGCCAGCAGCCGACAAGGGGGGGTGGACTACGAGCAGTACTTC.

In its sample, this clonotype was seen a few times. The chain has TRBV20-1 and TRBJ2-7; the match to TRBD1 covers 11 bases. CDR3 length equals 14 residues. The V gene end was trimmed by 2 bases and the J gene end by 3 bases; junction bases not matched to a gene: 3. Germline V CDR1 and CDR2: DFQATT, SNEGSKA (reference sequence). CDR3 bases: TGCAGTGCTAGAAAAGGGACAGGGGGCTACGAGCAGTACTTC. Translating gives CSARKGTGGYEQYF.

The V call is TRBV7-2, the J call TRBJ1-2, with D possibly being TRBD1 (6 bases). CDR1 SGHTA and CDR2 FQGNSA come from the germline V gene. Trimming removed 0 bases at V and 3 bases at J, with 14 bases between. The CDR3 spans 16 residues. DNA of the CDR3: TGTGCCAGCAGCTTAGCCTCCAGGGGATCGGACTATGGCTACACCTTC. It translates to CASSLASRGSDYGYTF.

This chain connects TRBV4-3 to TRBJ2-1, with 9 bases that match TRBD1. The germline CDR1 and CDR2 sequences are LGHNA and YSLEER. J was trimmed by 9 bases and V by 6 bases; bases with no gene match: 0. The CDR3 totals 11 residues. CDR3 loop: CASRTGGEQFF. As DNA, the CDR3 is TGCGCCAGCAGGACAGGGGGTGAGCAGTTCTTC.

The table lists this clonotype with a few counts. The J gene is TRBJ1-5, the V gene TRBV2, with D possibly TRBD1 on 5 matching bases. The ends were cut back, 4 bases at V and 7 bases at J, with 14 bases in the middle. CDR3 length equals 14 residues. In germline, CDR1 is SNHLY, CDR2 FYNNEI. DNA of the CDR3: TGTGCCAGCAGTGTTCAGGGCGGTCGACAGCCCCAGCATTTT. Protein sequence: CASSVQGGRQPQHF.

This clonotype has a handful of counts. Just one base apart from a much larger clone, this may be a read error. Here the CDR3 DNA reads TGTGCCAGCGGCTTACCTGACGAGATGGGGTACTTC. It yields the protein CASGLPDEMGYF. The rearrangement links TRBV7-2 to TRBJ2-5; D is unresolved. Germline V CDR1 and CDR2: SGHTA, FQGNSA. The CDR3 contains 12 residues.

There are a few counts of this clonotype. The rearrangement joins TRBV12-3 or TRBV12-4 to TRBJ2-5; a possible D gene is TRBD1 (6 bases). The length of the CDR3 is 16 residues. Trimming removed 4 bases from V and 1 base from J, with 16 bases in between. The DNA of the CDR3 is TGTGCCAGCAGTTCAACAGGGAGAGGGGCCCAAGAGACCCAGTACTTC. Amino acids: CASSSTGRGAQETQYF.

This clonotype was seen at least ten times. The chain links TRBV6-2 or TRBV6-3 to TRBJ2-7; D possibly corresponds to TRBD1 (6 bases). V gave up 9 bases and J gave up 4 bases, with 10 bases separating them. CDR3 size: 11 residues. Germline lookup yields CDR1 MNHEY and CDR2 SVGEGT. CDR3 DNA sequence: TGTGCCAGTCGACAGGCATACGAGCAGTACTTC. This encodes CASRQAYEQYF.